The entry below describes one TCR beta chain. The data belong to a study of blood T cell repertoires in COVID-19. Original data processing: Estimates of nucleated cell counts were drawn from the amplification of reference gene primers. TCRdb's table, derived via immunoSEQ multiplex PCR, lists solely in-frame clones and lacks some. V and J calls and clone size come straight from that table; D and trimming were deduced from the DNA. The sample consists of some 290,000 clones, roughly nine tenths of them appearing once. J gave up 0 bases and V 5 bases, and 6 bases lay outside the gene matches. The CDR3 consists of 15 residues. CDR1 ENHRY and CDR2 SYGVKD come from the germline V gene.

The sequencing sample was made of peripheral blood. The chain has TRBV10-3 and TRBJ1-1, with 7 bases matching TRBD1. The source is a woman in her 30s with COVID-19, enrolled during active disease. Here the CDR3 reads CAISTGDTLNTEAFF. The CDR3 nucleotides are TGTGCCATCAGTACAGGGGACACTTTGAACACTGAAGCTTTCTTT.